A single sample gave rise to the 23 T cell receptor beta chains below, sequenced in a study of T cells in Graves' hyperthyroidism and ophthalmopathy. RNA transcripts served as the template for amplifying TCR beta CDR3 regions. Carried out on the TCR CDR3, a first-round RT-PCR used the HTBI primer set. TCRdb processed the multiplex PCR reads anew with MiXCR; each CDR3 protein has one entry. The table shows over 500,000 distinct CDR3 sequences, with over 15% occurring only once. The source material was blood. These receptors originate from a woman aged 18-35 years with Graves' ophthalmopathy.

This chain connects TRBV7-3 to TRBJ2-2, with 8 bases matching TRBD1. CDR1 is SGHTA and CDR2 is FQGTGA in the germline V gene. Trimming removed 0 bases from V and 5 bases from J; junction bases left unmatched: 5. The CDR3 has 16 amino acids. The CDR3 reads CASSLTQGARTGELFF. CDR3 sequence (DNA): TGTGCCAGCAGCTTAACGCAGGGGGCGCGGACCGGGGAGCTGTTTTTT.

This clonotype was observed a handful of times. This sequence joins TRBV5-1 and TRBJ2-1, with 8 bases matching TRBD2. The CDR3 is 14 residues long. CDR1 is SGHRS, CDR2 YFSETQ, per germline. Trimming cost V 4 bases and J 3 bases; bases outside gene matches: 3. In DNA form, the CDR3 reads TGCGCCAGCAGCGCCGGGGGGGGCTACAATGAGCAGTTCTTC. This gives the protein CASSAGGGYNEQFF.

The chain recombines TRBV2 with TRBJ2-1; perhaps TRBD2 as D (5 bases). This CDR3 has 15 amino acids. Germline lookup yields CDR1 SNHLY and CDR2 FYNNEI. Trimming took 3 bases from V and 9 from J, leaving 18 bases between them. The chain's CDR3 is CASSERSYDGGEQFF. The DNA of the CDR3 is TGTGCCAGCAGTGAGAGGTCCTATGATGGAGGTGAGCAGTTCTTC. The full variable domain, in which reference TRBV2 and TRBJ2-1 provide the parts outside the CDR3, is EPEVTQTPSHQVTQMGQEVILRCVPISNHLYFYWYRQILGQKVEFLVSFYNNEISEKSEIFDDQFSVERPDGSNFTLKIRSTKLEDSAMYFCASSERSYDGGEQFFGPGTRLTVL.

This clonotype has just a few counts. The chain links TRBV7-9 to TRBJ2-1; 10 bases line up with TRBD2. After removal of 5 bases from V and 7 bases from J, the junction contained 14 bases not matched to a gene. Germline V gene data show CDR1 as SEHNR and CDR2 as FQNEAQ (reference sequence). CDR3 size: 17 residues. CDR3 sequence: CASSPSPTSGRGNEQFF. CDR3 in DNA: TGTGCCAGCAGCCCCTCCCCAACAAGCGGGAGGGGTAATGAGCAGTTCTTC.

In its sample, this clonotype was seen many times. The V call is TRBV20-1, the J call TRBJ2-5, with D perhaps TRBD2 (5 bases). The CDR3 has 16 amino acids. The V gene lost 8 bases and the J gene lost 7 bases, with 29 bases spanning the gap. Germline values: CDR1 DFQATT, CDR2 SNEGSKA (reference sequence). The CDR3 nucleotides are TGCAGTCCAGAAGAATCCCGGGCCCGAGGGAGTGGGACCCAGTACTTC. Amino acid sequence: CSPEESRARGSGTQYF.

This clonotype was detected ten times or more. The CDR3 region has the DNA TGTGCCAGCAAATTAACAGGTTTGGATGGCTACACCTTC. As protein: CASKLTGLDGYTF. The rearrangement uses TRBV6-1 and TRBJ1-2, with D maybe TRBD1 (5 bases). The CDR3 is made up of 13 amino acids. Germline values: CDR1 MNHNS, CDR2 SASEGT. Trimming cost V 7 bases and J 6 bases, with 15 bases left between them.

This clonotype showed up many times. This sequence joins TRBV6-2 or TRBV6-3 and TRBJ1-1; D might be TRBD1 (5 bases). The V end was cut by 0 bases, the J end by 9 bases, with 17 bases between. The germline V gene has CDR1 MNHEY and CDR2 SVGEGT. This CDR3 has 15 residues. In DNA form, the CDR3 reads TGTGCCAGCAGTTACTCGACAGATGCGCCACTGAAAGCTTTCTTT. This gives the protein CASSYSTDAPLKAFF.

The sample holds a few counts of this clonotype. This rearrangement joins TRBV3-1 to TRBJ2-1, with D tentatively TRBD2 (5 bases). CDR3 length: 14 residues. V lost 5 bases to trimming and J lost 10 bases, with 18 bases between them. The germline V gene has CDR1 LGHDT and CDR2 YNNKEL (reference sequence). As DNA, the CDR3 is TGTGCCAGCAGCTCGTGGACTGGTTCTGGAGAGCAGTTCTTC. Its translation: CASSSWTGSGEQFF.

This sequence joins TRBV5-6 and TRBJ2-3, with TRBD2 matching over 8 bases. The CDR3 loop spans 15 amino acids. The junction had 5 bases not matched to a gene; V was cut back by 4 bases and J by 1 base. Germline CDR1 SGHDT, CDR2 YYEEEE. CDR3 sequence: CASSRGGWGTDTQYF. The CDR3 bases are TGTGCCAGCAGCCGGGGGGGGTGGGGCACAGATACGCAGTATTTT.

This clonotype was seen only a few times. The chain joins TRBV29-1 to TRBJ1-1, with D possibly TRBD1 on 5 matching bases. The V gene's germline CDR1 is SQVTM and CDR2 ANQGSEA. The CDR3 loop spans 13 amino acids. Trimming stripped 5 bases from V and 0 bases from J, with 10 bases between. The CDR3 spells CSVQGRMNTEAFF. The CDR3 DNA is TGCAGCGTTCAGGGACGGATGAACACTGAAGCTTTCTTT.

Many counts were recorded for this clonotype. CDR3 residues: CASSRRGASNQPQHF. The CDR3 DNA is TGTGCCAGCAGCCGAAGGGGAGCGTCGAATCAGCCCCAGCATTTT. The V gene is TRBV2, the J gene TRBJ1-5; D possibly corresponds to TRBD1 (5 bases). CDR3 length: 15 residues. Trimming left V 6 bases short and J 4 bases short, with 16 bases between. From germline, CDR1 is SNHLY and CDR2 FYNNEI.

The rearrangement links TRBV28 to TRBJ1-3, with 8 positions matching TRBD1. Germline assignment: CDR1 MDHEN and CDR2 SYDVKM. This CDR3 is built from 14 residues. The V gene end was trimmed by 8 bases and the J gene end by 0 bases; junction bases not matched to a gene: 3. The CDR3 DNA sequence: TGTGCCAGCTTAGACAGGGGCTCTGGAAACACCATATATTTT. Translated, it gives CASLDRGSGNTIYF.

This clonotype was counted many times. This CDR3 is CSAQRGGDQPQHF. CDR3 in DNA: TGCAGTGCCCAGAGGGGGGGCGATCAGCCCCAGCATTTT. The chain employs TRBV20-1 and TRBJ1-5, with a possible D match to TRBD1 (6 bases). The CDR3 is 13 residues long. Trimming pared 6 bases from V and 5 bases from J, leaving 14 bases between. From germline, CDR1 is DFQATT and CDR2 SNEGSKA (reference sequence).

The rearrangement links TRBV6-1 to TRBJ2-1, with D uncertain. V shed 0 bases and J shed 0 bases, with 9 bases lying between them. Germline V gene sequence: CDR1 MNHNS, CDR2 SASEGT. The CDR3 runs to 16 residues. CDR3 DNA: TGTGCCAGCAGTGAAGCTTATGGCCGCTCCTACAATGAGCAGTTCTTC. Translating it yields CASSEAYGRSYNEQFF.

Comment on this clonotype: A much larger clone differs by one base, so this may be a read error. The rearrangement uses TRBV7-9 and TRBJ2-3; 9 bases agree with TRBD2. The CDR3 is 20 amino acids. Germline lookup yields CDR1 SEHNR and CDR2 FQNEAQ (reference sequence). The CDR3 loop reads CASSSPRDGGGEFGTGTQYF. In nucleotides, the CDR3 is TGTGCCAGCAGCTCACCAAGAGATGGCGGGGGGGAATTTGGCACAGGTACGCAGTATTTT.

V is TRBV15 and J is TRBJ1-2; D remains ambiguous. With 1 base removed from V and 5 bases from J, the gap between germline ends came to 14 bases. Germline V CDR1 and CDR2: LNHNV, YYDKDF (reference sequence). The length of the CDR3 is 15 residues. The CDR3 is CATSRALAGIYGYTF. Here the CDR3 DNA reads TGTGCCACCAGCAGAGCATTGGCCGGAATATATGGCTACACCTTC.

About this clonotype itself: This may stem from a read error, because a much larger clone lies one nucleotide away. The CDR3 ends on some other residue instead of the conserved phenylalanine or tryptophan, so this is likely a read error. The chain couples TRBV15 to TRBJ1-1; D possibly corresponds to TRBD1 (5 bases). Germline V gives CDR1 LNHNV, CDR2 YYDKDF (reference sequence). The length of the CDR3 is 14 residues. V shed 1 base and J shed 0 bases, with 6 bases lying between them. CDR3 sequence (DNA): TGTGCCACCAGCAGAGGACAGATGAACACTGAAGCTTTCCTT. As protein: CATSRGQMNTEAFL.

The V call is TRBV4-3, the J call TRBJ2-3; 8 bases are a match to TRBD2. The CDR3 loop spans 15 amino acids. CDR1 and CDR2 (germline): LGHNA, YSLEER. The ends lost 0 bases at V and 3 bases at J; junction bases unmatched: 2. The CDR3 bases are TGCGCCAGCAGCCAAGACCAGCGGGAGACAGATACGCAGTATTTT. Its translation is CASSQDQRETDTQYF.

At least ten counts were recorded for this clonotype. The chain uses TRBV6-1 and TRBJ1-1; D gene ambiguous. Germline V gene lookup returns CDR1 MNHNS and CDR2 SASEGT. The CDR3 runs to 12 residues. The germline V and J ends were trimmed by 7 bases and 1 base, with 7 bases remaining between them. CDR3 loop: CASTEANTEAFF. In DNA, the CDR3 is TGTGCCAGCACCGAAGCGAACACTGAAGCTTTCTTT.

Ten or more counts support this clonotype. The chain carries TRBV7-2 and TRBJ2-5; 9 bases fit TRBD2. V lost 3 bases and J lost 2; bases outside the gene matches: 10. The CDR3 length is 17 residues. Per germline, CDR1 SGHTA and CDR2 FQGNSA. The CDR3 coding sequence is TGTGCCAGCAGCTTGGGGCGACTAGCGGCCCTACAAGAGACCCAGTACTTC. It yields the protein CASSLGRLAALQETQYF. Looking up the rest from reference TRBV7-2 and TRBJ2-5 gives the full variable domain: GAGVSQSPSNKVTEKGKDVELRCDPISGHTALYWYRQSLGQGLEFLIYFQGNSAPDKSGLPSDRFSAERTGGSVSTLTIQRTQQEDSAVYLCASSLGRLAALQETQYFGPGTRLLVL.

This clonotype was seen ten or more times. The chain uses TRBV27 and TRBJ1-2; D gene unclear. The CDR3 spans 15 residues. Trimming shortened V by 5 bases and J by 0 bases, and 13 bases separated the two germline ends. Germline lookup yields CDR1 MNHEY and CDR2 SMNVEV (reference sequence). The CDR3 DNA reads TGTGCCAGCAGTCCCCGCCGGCCCGCTAACTATGGCTACACCTTC. Translated: CASSPRRPANYGYTF.

This clonotype was recorded at least ten times. The V gene is TRBV7-9, the J gene TRBJ2-5, with 7 bases fitting TRBD1. The CDR3 runs 14 residues. The V segment lost 5 bases and the J segment 5 bases; nucleotides outside the gene matches: 8. Looked up from germline, CDR1 is SEHNR and CDR2 is FQNEAQ (reference sequence). The CDR3 DNA sequence: TGTGCCAGCAGCCACAGGGGTTCGGATGAGACCCAGTACTTC. Residues: CASSHRGSDETQYF.

There are many counts of this clonotype. The DNA of the CDR3 is TGTGCCAGCAGTGTTCCTCGACAGGAGAACCCCAACACCGGGGAGCTGTTTTTT. Translating it yields CASSVPRQENPNTGELFF. V and J are TRBV2 and TRBJ2-2; tentatively, D is TRBD1 (6 bases). Germline-derived CDR1 and CDR2 are SNHLY and FYNNEI. This CDR3 is built from 18 residues. Trimming removed 4 bases at V and 2 bases at J, with 20 bases between. Using reference TRBV2 and TRBJ2-2 for the parts outside the CDR3, the full variable domain is EPEVTQTPSHQVTQMGQEVILRCVPISNHLYFYWYRQILGQKVEFLVSFYNNEISEKSEIFDDQFSVERPDGSNFTLKIRSTKLEDSAMYFCASSVPRQENPNTGELFFGEGSRLTVL.